This TCR beta chain was captured by sequencing in a study of T cell changes during pregnancy in multiple sclerosis. Sequencing was performed with immunoSEQ multiplex PCR; in TCRdb, only in-frame clones are kept and a portion is missing. The profile shows some 30,000 clones, roughly nine tenths of them singletons. V shed 4 bases and J shed 4 bases, with 15 bases lying between them. The CDR3 sequence is 15 residues long. Germline lookup yields CDR1 SGHDT and CDR2 YYEEEE. This chain links TRBV5-6 with TRBJ2-1, with D perhaps matching TRBD1 (8 bases). Sequencing used CD8+ T cells from peripheral blood mononuclear cells, obtained in the second trimester of pregnancy. This receptor was obtained from a female donor with multiple sclerosis, enrolled in a pregnancy study. CDR3 nucleotide sequence: TGTGCCAGCAGCGGGGGGGACAGGACTTACAATGAGCAGTTCTTC. The encoded protein is CASSGGDRTYNEQFF.